Listed here are 30 T cell receptor beta chains from one sample, sequenced in a study of T-cell reconstitution after alpha-beta-depleted transplantation in children. A library of TCRbeta sequences, prepared with unique molecular identifiers, was generated. Each CDR3 protein gets one entry after TCRdb re-called the PCR reads with MiXCR. The sample holds 100,000 to 150,000 distinct CDR3 sequences; 20% to 25% are singletons and the top ten take over 9.5%. The sequencing here drew on PBMCs, mostly from graft donor cells, taken 180 days after TCRalphabeta/CD19-depleted stem cell transplant. These TCRs come from a male patient aged 2-10 years who had a stem cell transplant for chronic granulomatous disease, so the T cells may come from the graft donor.

This clonotype was observed a handful of times. The chain joins TRBV5-6 to TRBJ2-7; 8 bases are a match to TRBD1. V lost 6 bases, J lost 4 bases, and 9 bases stayed unmatched. The germline V gene has CDR1 SGHDT and CDR2 YYEEEE. The CDR3 has 14 amino acids. Written as DNA, the CDR3 is TGTGCCAGCACGGAGGCCAGGGGGCTATACGAGCAGTACTTC. Amino acids: CASTEARGLYEQYF.

At least ten counts were recorded for this clonotype. This chain links TRBV25-1 with TRBJ1-2; 8 bases are shared with TRBD1. The CDR3 has 15 residues. V lost 1 base and J lost 6; bases outside the gene matches: 7. The germline gives CDR1 MGHDK, CDR2 SYGVNS. This chain's CDR3 is CASSELDRVRDGYTF. The CDR3 DNA is TGTGCCAGCAGTGAATTGGACAGGGTTAGGGATGGCTACACCTTC.

The chain employs TRBV25-1 and TRBJ1-4; no clear D gene. The V gene lost 2 bases and the J gene lost 1 base, with 8 bases spanning the gap. The germline CDR1 and CDR2 sequences are MGHDK and SYGVNS. This CDR3 has 15 amino acids. Here the CDR3 DNA reads TGTGCCAGCAGTGAACCCCTAGGAACTAATGAAAAACTGTTTTTT. It specifies CASSEPLGTNEKLFF.

The chain uses TRBV20-1 and TRBJ2-3; the match to TRBD2 covers 9 bases. This CDR3 is built from 15 residues. The J segment lost 1 base and the V segment lost 3 bases, leaving 5 bases of the junction unmatched. Germline V lookup: CDR1 DFQATT, CDR2 SNEGSKA (reference sequence). The chain's CDR3 is CSARVPSGGTDTQYF. The DNA of the CDR3 is TGCAGTGCTAGGGTCCCTAGCGGGGGCACAGATACGCAGTATTTT.

This clonotype was detected many times. This chain uses TRBV7-3 with TRBJ2-3; D is perhaps TRBD2 (6 bases). The CDR3 is 14 residues long. V lost 2 bases, J lost 7 bases, and 13 bases lay in between. In germline, CDR1 is SGHTA, CDR2 FQGTGA. CDR3 DNA: TGTGCCAGCAGCTTAGAGGGAGGAGGTAATACGCAGTATTTT. It encodes CASSLEGGGNTQYF.

The chain joins TRBV7-3 to TRBJ2-2; D is unclear. V was pared by 5 bases and J by 7 bases, with 8 bases between. The CDR3 extends over 12 amino acids. CDR1 and CDR2 (germline): SGHTA, FQGTGA. CDR3 sequence reads: CASSPNRGELFF. The CDR3 nucleotides are TGTGCCAGCAGCCCCAATCGCGGGGAGCTGTTTTTT.

This clonotype was found many times. The chain joins TRBV28 to TRBJ1-6; D unresolved. Per the germline V gene, CDR1 is MDHEN and CDR2 is SYDVKM. The CDR3 extends over 15 amino acids. Trimming left V 7 bases short and J 8 bases short, with 18 bases between. CDR3 sequence (DNA): TGTGCCAGCACCCTCGCTGGGCCCCCCTATTCACCCCTCCACTTT. Protein product: CASTLAGPPYSPLHF.

This clonotype has at least ten counts. The chain employs TRBV20-1 and TRBJ2-1, with D hard to call. Germline V CDR1 and CDR2: DFQATT, SNEGSKA (reference sequence). The V end was cut by 1 base, the J end by 6 bases, with 13 bases between. This CDR3 is 14 amino acids long. This CDR3 reads CSARVSGSPNEQFF. CDR3 DNA sequence: TGCAGTGCTAGAGTTTCTGGAAGCCCCAATGAGCAGTTCTTC.

V is TRBV20-1 and J is TRBJ2-5; 7 nucleotides agree with TRBD2. V was clipped by 3 bases and J by 3 bases; unmatched bases: 4. Germline V gene data show CDR1 as DFQATT and CDR2 as SNEGSKA (reference sequence). The CDR3 sequence is 13 residues long. CDR3 DNA sequence: TGCAGTGCTAGCCCTGGACTAGAAGAGACCCAGTACTTC. Translating it yields CSASPGLEETQYF.

The rearrangement joins TRBV20-1 to TRBJ2-7; tentative D call: TRBD2 (6 bases). V was pared by 0 bases and J by 2 bases, with 14 bases between. The CDR3 has 15 residues. CDR1 and CDR2 from the germline V gene are DFQATT and SNEGSKA (reference sequence). The CDR3 sequence is CSARDMTGLTYEQYF. Here the CDR3 DNA reads TGCAGTGCTAGAGATATGACCGGACTAACCTACGAGCAGTACTTC.

This clonotype was found many times. This chain joins TRBV11-2 and TRBJ2-5, with TRBD1 matching over 9 bases. This CDR3 has 15 residues. Unmatched junction bases numbered 11, after V lost 5 bases and J lost 7 bases. Germline CDR1 SGHAT, CDR2 FQNNGV. The DNA of the CDR3 is TGTGCCAGCAGCCACCGGGACAGGGATTCTCCGACCCAGTACTTC. This gives the protein CASSHRDRDSPTQYF. Variable domain in full (rest from reference TRBV11-2 and TRBJ2-5): EAGVAQSPRYKIIEKRQSVAFWCNPISGHATLYWYQQILGQGPKLLIQFQNNGVVDDSQLPKDRFSAERLKGVDSTLKIQPAKLEDSAVYLCASSHRDRDSPTQYFGPGTRLLVL.

This clonotype was picked up many times. The chain carries TRBV6-2 or TRBV6-3 and TRBJ2-1; D is perhaps TRBD2 (7 bases). This CDR3 comprises 17 residues. Germline lookup yields CDR1 MNHEY and CDR2 SVGEGT. V was pared by 5 bases and J by 5 bases, with 22 bases between. As DNA, the CDR3 is TGTGCCAGCAGTCACTACGTCTTGCGGGGGCCCAACAATGAGCAGTTCTTC. Its translation: CASSHYVLRGPNNEQFF.

A remark on this clonotype: Since no conserved phenylalanine or tryptophan closes the CDR3, a read error is the likely cause. The limits of the CDR3 on the DNA are not certain, so only TCRdb's listed CDR3 is given. The chain employs TRBV29-1 and TRBJ1-2; TRBD1, the D gene given by the table, was not confirmed from the DNA. Germline CDR1 and CDR2: SQVTM and ANQGSEA. The CDR3 sequence runs 12 residues, both termini included. This CDR3 reads CSVGRGDTLTGI.

This clonotype turned up a few times. The V and J genes are TRBV18 and TRBJ1-2; D not certain. Germline CDR1 and CDR2: KGHSH and LQKENI. The CDR3 consists of 15 residues. The germline V and J ends were trimmed by 1 base and 3 bases, with 12 bases remaining between them. CDR3 nucleotides: TGTGCCAGCTCACCACGGGCAGCAGACCACTATGGCTACACCTTC. Translating it yields CASSPRAADHYGYTF.

This clonotype was picked up a small number of times. J is TRBJ2-2 and V is TRBV12-3 or TRBV12-4; the D is unclear. V shed 4 bases and J shed 5 bases, with 14 bases lying between them. This CDR3 contains 15 residues. CDR3 in amino acids: CASSSQVLITGELFF. CDR3 nucleotides: TGTGCCAGCAGTTCCCAGGTCCTGATTACCGGGGAGCTGTTTTTT.

This clonotype turned up a few times. This chain links TRBV5-1 with TRBJ2-1; a possible D gene is TRBD2 (5 bases). Germline V gene lookup returns CDR1 SGHRS and CDR2 YFSETQ. This CDR3 has 14 residues. The V and J ends lost 4 bases and 0 bases respectively, with 8 bases between them. CDR3 sequence (DNA): TGCGCCAGCAGCGACTACCCCTCCTACAATGAGCAGTTCTTC. The encoded protein is CASSDYPSYNEQFF.

This clonotype was detected many times. V and J are TRBV7-8 and TRBJ2-7; no clear D. In germline, CDR1 is SGHVS, CDR2 FQNEAQ. Trimming cost V 4 bases and J 0 bases, with 13 bases left between them. The CDR3 consists of 15 residues. The CDR3 reads CASSSAEFPSYEQYF. DNA for the CDR3: TGTGCCAGCAGCTCCGCGGAATTTCCCTCCTACGAGCAGTACTTC.

This clonotype was counted ten times or more. The gene calls are TRBV27 and TRBJ2-1; unclear D gene. CDR3 length equals 13 residues. Germline-derived CDR1 and CDR2 are MNHEY and SMNVEV (reference sequence). The V and J ends lost 7 bases and 9 bases respectively, with 16 bases between them. The CDR3 bases are TGTGCCAGCACCCCCACGCGCGGTGGTGAGCAGTTCTTC. It translates to CASTPTRGGEQFF.

This clonotype was detected ten times or more. This chain uses TRBV6-5 with TRBJ1-2; 8 nucleotides line up with TRBD1. The germline V gene has CDR1 MNHEY and CDR2 SVGAGI. Trimming at V came to 6 bases and at J to 8 bases, leaving 5 bases not matched to a gene. The CDR3 covers 12 residues. The DNA for the CDR3 is TGTGCCAGCAGCCCCGGACAGGGCGGCTACACCTTC. The encoded protein is CASSPGQGGYTF.

The rearrangement uses TRBV5-6 and TRBJ2-1; 8 bases map to TRBD2. V lost 2 bases and J lost 5; bases outside the gene matches: 6. Germline CDR1 reads SGHDT; CDR2 reads YYEEEE. The CDR3 runs to 15 residues. The DNA of the CDR3 is TGTGCCAGCAGCTTTTCGGGGCGGGGGGACAATGAGCAGTTCTTC. This sequence encodes CASSFSGRGDNEQFF.

This clonotype was detected only a few times. V and J are TRBV20-1 and TRBJ2-3; D is perhaps TRBD2 (7 bases). This CDR3 has 12 amino acids. Per the germline V gene, CDR1 is DFQATT and CDR2 is SNEGSKA (reference sequence). Trimming shortened V by 6 bases and J by 5 bases, and 12 bases separated the two germline ends. The CDR3 bases are TGCAGTGCCCGGAGGGGGGGAGATACGCAGTATTTT. It is translated as CSARRGGDTQYF.

This chain connects TRBV7-2 to TRBJ2-7; TRBD2 matches at 12 bases. The CDR3 is made up of 15 amino acids. Germline trimming cut 5 bases from V and 3 bases from J; bases unmatched to any gene: 5. The germline CDR1 and CDR2 sequences are SGHTA and FQGNSA. DNA of the CDR3: TGTGCCAGCAGCCCCCAGGGACTAGCGGGCTACGAGCAGTACTTC. It yields the protein CASSPQGLAGYEQYF.

The chain has TRBV7-3 and TRBJ2-5, with D perhaps given as TRBD1 or TRBD2 (5 bases each). This CDR3 is 14 amino acids long. Germline lookup yields CDR1 SGHTA and CDR2 FQGTGA. Trimming shortened V by 1 base and J by 7 bases, and 13 bases separated the two germline ends. The CDR3 DNA is TGTGCCAGCAGCTTAAGGGCTAGTGGGGGGACCCAGTACTTC. This codes for CASSLRASGGTQYF.

This clonotype was recorded once. This sequence joins TRBV7-8 and TRBJ2-1, with 8 bases matching TRBD2. V shed 5 bases, J shed 4 bases, and the junction held 7 bases outside the gene matches. CDR3 length: 15 amino acids. Looked up from germline, CDR1 is SGHVS and CDR2 is FQNEAQ. CDR3 coding DNA: TGTGCCAGCAGCCCTCATAGCGGGGTTTACAATGAGCAGTTCTTC. Protein product: CASSPHSGVYNEQFF.

This clonotype has more than one count but fewer than ten. V and J are TRBV7-8 and TRBJ2-5, with D uncertain. From germline, CDR1 is SGHVS and CDR2 FQNEAQ. V lost 6 bases to trimming and J lost 4 bases, with 18 bases between them. The CDR3 sequence is 15 residues long. The CDR3 DNA is TGTGCCAGCAGTCCTCCCAAAGGAGTTCTAGAGACCCAGTACTTC. Protein product: CASSPPKGVLETQYF.

V is TRBV7-2 and J is TRBJ2-1; 9 bases agree with TRBD2. There are 14 residues in the CDR3. Germline CDR1 and CDR2: SGHTA and FQGNSA. V lost 0 bases, J lost 14 bases, and 8 bases stayed unmatched. The CDR3 coding sequence is TGTGCCAGCAGCTTAGCCCGGACTAGCGAAGATAAGTTCTTC. The encoded protein is CASSLARTSEDKFF.

This clonotype was seen only a few times. The chain has TRBV12-3 or TRBV12-4 and TRBJ2-7; 7 nucleotides match TRBD2. This CDR3 contains 16 residues. Trimming took 3 bases from V and 2 from J; bases not matched to a gene: 10. CDR3 in amino acids: CASSFWSGKITYEQYF. CDR3 DNA sequence: TGTGCCAGCAGTTTTTGGAGCGGGAAGATCACCTACGAGCAGTACTTC.

The rearrangement joins TRBV7-2 to TRBJ2-7; 12 bases fit TRBD2. Per germline, CDR1 SGHTA and CDR2 FQGNSA. Germline trimming cut 8 bases from V and 0 bases from J; bases unmatched to any gene: 5. CDR3 size: 15 residues. In DNA, the CDR3 is TGTGCCAGCTCCCGGACTAGCGGGATCTCCTACGAGCAGTACTTC. Its protein product is CASSRTSGISYEQYF. Together with reference TRBV7-2 and TRBJ2-7, the CDR3 gives the full variable domain: GAGVSQSPSNKVTEKGKDVELRCDPISGHTALYWYRQSLGQGLEFLIYFQGNSAPDKSGLPSDRFSAERTGGSVSTLTIQRTQQEDSAVYLCASSRTSGISYEQYFGPGTRLTVT.

The rearrangement uses TRBV5-1 and TRBJ2-7, with 8 bases identical to TRBD1. This CDR3 region has 14 residues. After removal of 0 bases from V and 4 bases from J, the junction contained 3 bases not matched to a gene. The germline gives CDR1 SGHRS, CDR2 YFSETQ. CDR3 region: CASSLGQGLYEQYF. The CDR3 region has the DNA TGCGCCAGCAGCTTGGGACAGGGGTTGTACGAGCAGTACTTC.

V and J are TRBV7-7 and TRBJ2-7; D not certain. Germline V gives CDR1 SSHAT, CDR2 FNYEAQ (reference sequence). Trimming removed 6 bases from V and 3 bases from J, with 12 bases in between. This CDR3 is built from 13 residues. DNA of the CDR3: TGTGCCAGCAGTCCAGGTCGTCGCTACGAGCAGTACTTC. This sequence encodes CASSPGRRYEQYF.